This T cell receptor (beta chain) is drawn from a study of shared clonotypes between healthy human individuals. Measured with immunoSEQ multiplex PCR; TCRdb has only the in-frame clones, and not every one. Of roughly 220,000 clones in the sample, approximately 65% were seen once. The germline V gene has CDR1 SGHNT and CDR2 YENEEA. Trimming removed 5 bases at V and 4 bases at J, with 10 bases between. This CDR3 is 13 amino acids long. The material sequenced was memory CD4+ T cells sorted from blood. Subset specified: CD45RA-negative fraction. The chain links TRBV11-3 to TRBJ2-3, with TRBD1 as a possible D gene (6 bases). The source of this sequence is a man aged 30 to 39 in good health. The chain's CDR3 is CASSLQGSDTQYF. DNA for the CDR3: TGTGCCAGCAGCCTACAGGGTTCAGATACGCAGTATTTT. Complete variable domain (other parts from reference TRBV11-3 and TRBJ2-3): EAGVVQSPRYKIIEKKQPVAFWCNPISGHNTLYWYLQNLGQGPELLIRYENEEAVDDSQLPKDRFSAERLKGVDSTLKIQPAELGDSAVYLCASSLQGSDTQYFGPGTRLTVL.